What follows are 30 T cell receptor beta chains derived from one specimen sequenced in a study of blood T cell repertoires in COVID-19. Repertoires were generated with immunoSEQ multiplex PCR, while TCRdb's copy carries only in-frame clones and drops some. Of more than 95,000 clones in the sample, more than 60% were seen once. Input material: peripheral blood. All receptors come from a woman in her sixties or seventies with acute or convalescent COVID-19.

This clone was picked up many times. The chain combines TRBV9 with TRBJ1-2; D is possibly TRBD1 (5 bases). Per germline, CDR1 SGDLS and CDR2 YYNGEE. V lost 4 bases and J lost 8, with 18 bases in between. CDR3 size: 14 residues. The CDR3 DNA follows: TGTGCCAGCAGCTTACAGACCCGGGGGTTCGGCTACACCTTC. Its translation: CASSLQTRGFGYTF.

J is TRBJ1-1 and V is TRBV10-3; perhaps TRBD1 as D (6 bases). The CDR3 is 15 amino acids. Germline CDR1 reads ENHRY; CDR2 reads SYGVKD. Deletions cut 5 bases from V and 3 bases from J, with 16 bases between. The CDR3 sequence is CAISSGGGADTEAFF. The CDR3 DNA reads TGTGCCATCAGTTCTGGGGGGGGCGCGGACACTGAAGCTTTCTTT.

The J gene is TRBJ2-3, the V gene TRBV7-2; tentative D call: TRBD1 (6 bases). CDR1 is SGHTA, CDR2 FQGNSA, per germline. This CDR3 is 17 amino acids long. Trimming stripped 5 bases from V and 4 bases from J, with 22 bases between. CDR3 sequence: CASSPHLPTGGADTQYF. The CDR3, as DNA: TGTGCCAGCAGCCCCCATCTACCGACTGGGGGCGCAGATACGCAGTATTTT.

The rearrangement links TRBV7-2 to TRBJ1-5; D ambiguous. The CDR3 is 13 amino acids. Germline V lookup: CDR1 SGHTA, CDR2 FQGNSA. Deletions cut 1 base from V and 6 bases from J, with 7 bases between. The CDR3 DNA reads as TGTGCCAGCAGCTTAGGGGCCCGTCAGCCCCAGCATTTT. As protein: CASSLGARQPQHF.

V and J are TRBV19 and TRBJ1-2; 7 bases map to TRBD1. Trimming cost V 7 bases and J 2 bases; bases outside gene matches: 7. This CDR3 comprises 14 residues. Germline V CDR1 and CDR2: LNHDA, SQIVND (reference sequence). As DNA, the CDR3 is TGTGCCAGTACAACAGGGGAGAGGAACTATGGCTACACCTTC. Residues: CASTTGERNYGYTF.

This sequence joins TRBV10-3 and TRBJ1-5; tentatively, D is TRBD1 (6 bases). CDR1 and CDR2 from the germline V gene are ENHRY and SYGVKD. The CDR3 has 13 residues. Trimming left V 6 bases short and J 4 bases short, with 10 bases between. The CDR3 bases are TGTGCCATCAGCCCCCAGGGGAATCAGCCCCAGCATTTT. It yields the protein CAISPQGNQPQHF.

This clone was picked up a small number of times. The rearrangement links TRBV6-6 to TRBJ2-5, with TRBD1 as a possible D gene (6 bases). Germline V gene data show CDR1 as MNHNY and CDR2 as SVGAGI (reference sequence). The CDR3 length is 16 residues. V lost 6 bases and J 5 bases, leaving 22 bases between the germline ends. CDR3 DNA: TGTGCCAGCAGGAGGGGGACACTGAATCCTTCCGAGACCCAGTACTTC. This translates into CASRRGTLNPSETQYF.

The chain couples TRBV27 to TRBJ2-1; 14 bases match TRBD2. Germline CDR1 reads MNHEY; CDR2 reads SMNVEV (reference sequence). V shed 2 bases and J 6 bases; nucleotides not matched to a gene: 6. The CDR3 has 17 residues. The CDR3 here is CASSLAPGLAGVNEQFF. The CDR3 DNA sequence: TGTGCCAGCAGTTTAGCCCCGGGACTAGCGGGAGTCAATGAGCAGTTCTTC.

The chain has TRBV24-1 and TRBJ2-1; TRBD2 agrees at 12 bases. Trimming cost V 4 bases and J 2 bases; bases outside gene matches: 5. The length of the CDR3 is 17 residues. CDR1 and CDR2 (germline): KGHDR, SFDVKD. This CDR3 reads CATSDPSGREAYNEQFF. The CDR3 DNA is TGTGCCACCAGTGACCCTAGCGGGAGGGAAGCCTACAATGAGCAGTTCTTC.

V usage is TRBV5-1 and J usage is TRBJ1-4; D is possibly TRBD1 (6 bases). Trimming left V 3 bases short and J 3 bases short, with 12 bases between. CDR1 and CDR2 from the germline V gene are SGHRS and YFSETQ. The CDR3 has 15 amino acids. DNA of the CDR3: TGCGCCAGCAGCTCTGTACAGGGACCTAATGAAAAACTGTTTTTT. Its translation: CASSSVQGPNEKLFF.

The V call is TRBV3-1 (or the pseudogene TRBV3-2), the J call TRBJ2-1, with 8 bases aligning to TRBD1. The CDR3 is 13 amino acids. The germline gives CDR1 LGHDT, CDR2 YNNKEL (reference sequence). The junction had 3 bases not matched to a gene; V was cut back by 4 bases and J by 7 bases. In DNA form, the CDR3 reads TGTGCCAGCAGCCTCGACAGGGGAAATGAGCAGTTCTTC. Its translation: CASSLDRGNEQFF.

The chain joins TRBV7-9 to TRBJ1-3; tentatively, D is TRBD1 (6 bases). Trimming shortened V by 7 bases and J by 0 bases, and 10 bases separated the two germline ends. CDR1 is SEHNR and CDR2 is FQNEAQ in the germline V gene (reference sequence). The CDR3 totals 14 residues. CDR3 coding DNA: TGTGCCAGCACCCCGGACAGCTCTGGAAACACCATATATTTT. Amino acid sequence: CASTPDSSGNTIYF.

CDR3 protein: CASSGQLSYEQYF. For the CDR3, the DNA is TGTGCCAGCAGTGGACAGCTCTCCTACGAGCAGTACTTC. V and J are TRBV2 and TRBJ2-7, with D possibly matching TRBD1 (5 bases). The germline V gene has CDR1 SNHLY and CDR2 FYNNEI. Trimming pared 4 bases from V and 0 bases from J, leaving 7 bases between. CDR3 length equals 13 residues.

The gene calls are TRBV24-1 and TRBJ2-3; a weak D match, TRBD2 (6 bases). Germline V CDR1 and CDR2: KGHDR, SFDVKD. The CDR3 has 15 amino acids. V was cut by 3 bases and J by 2 bases, with 11 bases left in between. The CDR3: CATSDRRGFTDTQYF. Written as DNA, the CDR3 is TGTGCCACCAGTGATCGCCGGGGGTTCACAGATACGCAGTATTTT.

This clone was counted ten times or more. The chain has TRBV27 and TRBJ1-1, with D maybe TRBD1 (6 bases). This CDR3 has 13 residues. Per the germline V gene, CDR1 is MNHEY and CDR2 is SMNVEV (reference sequence). V shed 6 bases and J shed 5 bases, with 13 bases lying between them. The chain's CDR3 is CASRLLRGTEAFF. The DNA of the CDR3 is TGTGCCAGCAGATTGCTGAGGGGGACTGAAGCTTTCTTT.

J is TRBJ2-1 and V is TRBV28; TRBD2 might be the D (5 bases). Germline V gives CDR1 MDHEN, CDR2 SYDVKM. Trimming removed 3 bases at V and 9 bases at J, with 18 bases between. There are 15 residues in the CDR3. The CDR3 loop is CASSFTVDYLGEQFF. The CDR3 DNA sequence: TGTGCCAGCAGTTTCACAGTCGACTATTTAGGTGAGCAGTTCTTC.

The rearrangement joins TRBV7-6 to TRBJ1-3; D is perhaps TRBD1 (5 bases). V gave up 1 base and J gave up 1 base, with 14 bases separating them. There are 17 residues in the CDR3. CDR1 is SGHVS and CDR2 is FNYEAQ in the germline V gene. The CDR3: CASSLERGSPSGNTIYF. The DNA for the CDR3 is TGTGCCAGCAGCTTAGAAAGGGGCAGTCCGTCTGGAAACACCATATATTTT.

This clone has more than one count but fewer than ten. V usage is TRBV19 and J usage is TRBJ2-1; the D is unclear. V was cut by 4 bases and J by 7 bases, with 17 bases left in between. The CDR3 loop spans 15 amino acids. Germline CDR1 and CDR2: LNHDA and SQIVND (reference sequence). The CDR3 is CASSTSHSSRNEQFF. The CDR3 region has the DNA TGTGCCAGTAGTACATCCCACTCCTCACGGAATGAGCAGTTCTTC.

This rearrangement joins TRBV3-1 (or the pseudogene TRBV3-2) to TRBJ2-3; D perhaps matches TRBD2 (6 bases). V was cut by 4 bases and J by 5 bases, with 16 bases left in between. This CDR3 is 15 amino acids long. Germline CDR1 reads LGHDT; CDR2 reads YNNKEL (reference sequence). The CDR3 here is CASSPRGGAVDTQYF. The CDR3 DNA is TGTGCCAGCAGCCCCCGGGGCGGGGCAGTAGATACGCAGTATTTT.

The chain uses TRBV19 and TRBJ2-2; the match to TRBD2 covers 7 bases. The CDR3 is 15 residues long. Germline-derived CDR1 and CDR2 are LNHDA and SQIVND (reference sequence). V shed 7 bases, J shed 0 bases, and the junction held 5 bases outside the gene matches. DNA of the CDR3: TGTGCCAGTAATCTCGGGGGGACGAACACCGGGGAGCTGTTTTTT. Amino acid sequence: CASNLGGTNTGELFF.

The chain recombines TRBV11-2 with TRBJ1-2; D gene unclear. The CDR3 is 12 amino acids. Germline V gene sequence: CDR1 SGHAT, CDR2 FQNNGV. The V gene lost 6 bases and the J gene lost 1 base, with 6 bases spanning the gap. CDR3 sequence: CASSESNYGYTF. The CDR3 bases are TGTGCCAGCAGTGAGAGTAACTATGGCTACACCTTC. The variable domain in full, with the rest retrieved from reference TRBV11-2 and TRBJ1-2, is EAGVAQSPRYKIIEKRQSVAFWCNPISGHATLYWYQQILGQGPKLLIQFQNNGVVDDSQLPKDRFSAERLKGVDSTLKIQPAKLEDSAVYLCASSESNYGYTFGSGTRLTVV.

The gene calls are TRBV7-2 and TRBJ1-6; D gene uncertain. Germline V lookup: CDR1 SGHTA, CDR2 FQGNSA. V dropped 0 bases and J dropped 13 bases, with 13 bases sitting between them. The CDR3 spans 14 residues. CDR3 sequence (DNA): TGTGCCAGCAGCTTAGCGTACAGCGGGAGGCCCCTCCACTTT. Protein: CASSLAYSGRPLHF.

This clone was detected a few times. This chain connects TRBV6-5 to TRBJ2-2, with D maybe TRBD2 (6 bases). CDR3 length equals 16 residues. Trimming removed 3 bases at V and 2 bases at J, with 13 bases between. CDR1 is MNHEY and CDR2 is SVGAGI in the germline V gene. CDR3 region: CASSYITGVNTGELFF. The DNA of the CDR3 is TGTGCCAGCAGTTATATTACGGGAGTAAACACCGGGGAGCTGTTTTTT.

The chain employs TRBV7-2 and TRBJ2-3; 12 nucleotides agree with TRBD2. J gave up 6 bases and V 2 bases, and 9 bases lay outside the gene matches. Germline V lookup: CDR1 SGHTA, CDR2 FQGNSA. The CDR3 has 17 amino acids. CDR3 in amino acids: CASSLIRTSGIYDTQYF. CDR3 in DNA: TGTGCCAGCAGCTTAATTCGGACTAGCGGGATCTACGATACGCAGTATTTT.

The chain joins TRBV24-1 to TRBJ2-5, with 11 bases identical to TRBD1. CDR3 size: 15 residues. With V trimmed by 10 bases and J by 2 bases, 8 bases remained unmatched. Germline V lookup: CDR1 KGHDR, CDR2 SFDVKD. The CDR3 here is CATYRGTGGQETQYF. Written as DNA, the CDR3 is TGTGCCACTTACCGGGGGACAGGGGGACAAGAGACCCAGTACTTC.

The J gene is TRBJ2-7, the V gene TRBV29-1; 9 bases align to TRBD1. This CDR3 is built from 12 residues. Germline V gene lookup returns CDR1 SQVTM and CDR2 ANQGSEA. V dropped 5 bases and J dropped 2; count of bases not matched to a gene: 1. This CDR3 is CSVTGGPYEQYF. The DNA for the CDR3 is TGCAGCGTTACAGGGGGCCCCTACGAGCAGTACTTC.

In DNA, the CDR3 is TGCGCCAGCAAGGAGGGATTGAACACTGAAGCTTTCTTT. This encodes CASKEGLNTEAFF. The J gene is TRBJ1-1, the V gene TRBV10-1; D unresolved. Germline V CDR1 and CDR2: WNHNN, SYGVQD (reference sequence). Trimming took off 7 bases at V and 0 bases at J, with 9 bases between the two ends. The CDR3 consists of 13 residues.

The J gene is TRBJ2-3, the V gene TRBV18, with 12 positions matching TRBD2. This CDR3 is built from 16 residues. Germline CDR1 is KGHSH and CDR2 is LQKENI. The junction had 6 bases not matched to a gene; V was cut back by 3 bases and J by 5 bases. CDR3 in DNA: TGTGCCAGCTCACCGACTAGCGGGGGCGGGGGAGATACGCAGTATTTT. This gives the protein CASSPTSGGGGDTQYF.

The chain is built from TRBV6-5 and TRBJ2-1; D gene unclear. This CDR3 spans 12 amino acids. Per germline, CDR1 MNHEY and CDR2 SVGAGI. V was cut by 5 bases and J by 3 bases, with 5 bases left in between. CDR3 coding DNA: TGTGCCAGCAGTCTAATCTACAATGAGCAGTTCTTC. Its protein product is CASSLIYNEQFF.

The V gene is TRBV6-5, the J gene TRBJ1-2; D might be TRBD1 (6 bases). The CDR3 is 13 amino acids. CDR1 MNHEY and CDR2 SVGAGI come from the germline V gene. Trimming cost V 2 bases and J 2 bases, with 6 bases left between them. The CDR3 bases are TGTGCCAGCAGTTACGGACAGAACTATGGCTACACCTTC. Translation gives CASSYGQNYGYTF.